This T cell receptor beta chain originates from a study of T cell repertoires in cytomegalovirus infection. Study-level background: As its CMV epitopes, the study selected recently identified HLA-C-restricted and well-studied HLA-B-restricted targets.

TCRdb reanalysed the reads using MiXCR and keeps one entry per CDR3 protein. Found here are hundreds of thousands of distinct CDR3 sequences, 30% to 35% of them singletons; the top ten hold 9.5% to 15%. CDR3 size: 14 residues. V was pared by 2 bases and J by 9 bases, with 15 bases between. Germline CDR1 SGHDT, CDR2 YYEEEE. As for this clonotype: The antigen is unknown.

This specimen consisted of cultured CD8+ T cells from PBMCs, obtained from culture after CMV antigen stimulation. The clonotype originates from a human donor in good health (CMV status not recorded). Some clones in this sample may be carry-over from other donors' samples. The chain carries TRBV5-6 and TRBJ2-1; D might be TRBD2 (5 bases). In nucleotides, the CDR3 is TGTGCCAGCAGCTTTGTTTCCCAGGCGGGTGAGCAGTTCTTC. Translation gives CASSFVSQAGEQFF.